This T cell receptor (beta chain) was captured by sequencing in a study of blood T cell repertoires in COVID-19 (dated by TCRdb to the early 2020s). For the wider study: Samples covering the acute and convalescent phases of COVID-19 were provided by collaborators in the United States, Italy and Spain. The prospective study material was composed of cDNA or gDNA derived from T cells, B-cell-depleted T cells, or PBMCs. Deeply sampled blood TCRbeta repertoires from subjects exposed to, actively infected with, or recovered from COVID-19 were included in the dataset. The repertoires were released in a freely available public database intended as a resource for research on the immune response to SARS-CoV-2. Samples came from the ongoing ImmuneRACE study (first 160 participants) plus 1,254 subjects from 6 global collaborators. A de-identified subject ID, COVID-19 status, age in years and sex were almost always included in the sample metadata. Where available, HLA class I and class II types were obtained from metadata supplied by the sample provider rather than from assay-based typing. What the study reported, not specific to this receptor: How much clinical and demographic metadata was included differed by source and by participant, and the metadata was provided uncurated.

A distance of 12 bases separates the germline ends of V and J, which lose 1 base and 0 bases respectively. According to the germline V gene, CDR1 reads SGHTA and CDR2 reads FQGNSA. The CDR3 covers 17 residues, taking in both the cysteine and the phenylalanine. Only CDR3 DNA remains: 51 bases, in frame from the first base. Whole blood was collected in K2EDTA tubes by collaborating institutions according to the institutions' own protocols. For TCRbeta analysis, collaborators shipped samples in one of three forms: frozen whole blood, isolated PBMCs, or DNA extracted from either of those sample types. TCRbeta CDR3 regions were amplified from genomic DNA using the immunoSEQ Assay, a bias-controlled multiplex PCR. The authors' analysis ran thus. The number of nucleated cells in each sample was estimated from the amplification of reference gene primers within the assay. Sequence reads were collapsed and filtered to measure the absolute abundance of every unique TCRbeta CDR3 rearrangement. For each sample, productive Simpson clonality was calculated as the square root of Simpson's diversity index across productive rearrangements. TCRdb provides this immuneACCESS table in a form limited to in-frame rearrangements. Some clones are lacking; in checked studies, under half of them reflect an unresolved V gene, and why the rest are absent is not known. The DNA gave D and trimming, while V, J and clone size come from that table. Here the sample has under 250,000 clones; around four fifths occur a single time. Roughly 8.6% of the sample is taken by the ten largest.

Note on this clone: Its antigen is not yet known. Base qualities were left out, and no much larger clone turns up one base away.

Sequenced sample: peripheral blood. The sequence is built from TRBV7-2 and TRBJ2-2, and possibly TRBD1, on 5 matching bases. This receptor was identified in a man aged 40-49 years with active or convalescent COVID-19. At the DNA level, the sequence is TGTGCCAGCAGCTTAGGTGGGGCCCACGCGAACACCGGGGAGCTGTTTTTT. It encodes CASSLGGAHANTGELFF.